The next 3 T cell receptor beta chains were all read from a single sample in a study of T cell responses to AZD1222 COVID-19 vaccine. TCRdb's copy holds only in-frame clones and misses some; the assay was immunoSEQ multiplex PCR. The sample contains roughly 180,000 clones, approximately 90% of which appear only once. Sequencing was performed on peripheral blood, taken on day 0 of AZD1222 vaccination. Source of these receptors: an adult in good health.

The chain recombines TRBV6-5 with TRBJ2-5, with 9 bases that match TRBD2. CDR1 is MNHEY and CDR2 is SVGAGI in the germline V gene. This CDR3 region has 15 residues. J lost 5 bases, V lost 0 bases, and 4 bases had no gene match. CDR3 DNA: TGTGCCAGCAGTTACTCCCTAGCGGGGATGGAGACCCAGTACTTC. Protein product: CASSYSLAGMETQYF.

V gene TRBV19 combines with J gene TRBJ1-2, with TRBD1 identical over 7 bases. The CDR3 loop spans 13 amino acids. Unmatched junction bases numbered 5, after V lost 9 bases and J lost 1 base. In germline, CDR1 is LNHDA, CDR2 SQIVND (reference sequence). The CDR3 here is CASQGGNNYGYTF. For the CDR3, the DNA is TGTGCCAGCCAGGGGGGGAATAACTATGGCTACACCTTC.

The chain is built from TRBV24-1 and TRBJ2-3, with 10 nucleotides matching TRBD1. The CDR3 has 16 residues. Germline CDR1 and CDR2: KGHDR and SFDVKD. J was trimmed by 5 bases and V by 4 bases; bases with no gene match: 8. CDR3 loop: CATSDPGTGERDTQYF. The CDR3 nucleotides are TGTGCCACCAGTGACCCCGGGACAGGGGAGAGAGATACGCAGTATTTT.